This T cell receptor (beta chain) was identified in a study of identifying expanded T cells in peripheral blood. Broader study findings: Roughly 1.2 clones differed between technical replicates, versus approximately 17 and 20 over time. Across healthy donors, higher total template counts meant significantly greater two-week count variance.

Collection occurred without any documented infections or immune events in donors. As for this clone: Its matching antigen is unknown.

Sequencing used immunoSEQ multiplex PCR; TCRdb keeps in-frame clones, though not all of them. The sample shows roughly 82,000 clones, about four fifths of them seen only once. Between the trimmed V and J ends, which lost 7 bases and 3 bases, there was a span of 16 bases. The CDR3 is made up of 14 amino acids. Germline V lookup: CDR1 MDHEN, CDR2 SYDVKM. The chain has TRBV28 and TRBJ2-7; D unclear. Sequences were obtained from blood. The TCR originated in a person between 18 and 75 years old in good health. As DNA, the CDR3 is TGTGCCAGCAAGCCCCCCTCGGGCAGCTACGAGCAGTACTTC. Amino acids: CASKPPSGSYEQYF.